These 20 T cell receptor beta chains came from one sample sequenced in a study of early T cells in non-severe SARS-CoV-2 infection. Each CDR3 protein gets one entry after TCRdb re-called the 5' RACE reads with MiXCR. This sample has 61,000 or so distinct CDR3 sequences; 12% occur once, and the top ten carry approximately 1.1%. The sample consisted of whole blood, taken at baseline. All receptors come from an adult who was a healthcare worker with PCR-confirmed SARS-CoV-2 infection or an uninfected control (not recorded which). The donor label of this sample is uncertain.

This clonotype was observed a handful of times. The chain links TRBV18 to TRBJ2-2; the D gene is possibly TRBD1 (6 bases). This CDR3 region has 16 residues. V lost 4 bases and J 0 bases, leaving 12 bases between the germline ends. Per germline, CDR1 KGHSH and CDR2 LQKENI. The CDR3 nucleotides read TGTGCCAGCTCACAACGGACAGCTACGAACACCGGGGAGCTGTTTTTT. It yields the protein CASSQRTATNTGELFF.

The sample holds many counts of this clonotype. The chain joins TRBV20-1 to TRBJ2-1; 12 bases match TRBD2. The CDR3 extends over 15 amino acids. J lost 4 bases, V lost 2 bases, and 3 bases had no gene match. The germline CDR1 and CDR2 sequences are DFQATT and SNEGSKA (reference sequence). Here the CDR3 reads CSARRLAGAYNEQFF. The CDR3 bases are TGCAGTGCTAGAAGACTAGCGGGGGCGTACAATGAGCAGTTCTTC.

This clonotype was picked up many times. The chain recombines TRBV18 with TRBJ1-6; weak D call: TRBD1 (5 bases). CDR1 is KGHSH, CDR2 LQKENI, per germline. CDR3 length equals 14 residues. With 4 bases removed from V and 6 bases from J, the gap between germline ends came to 10 bases. The CDR3 sequence is CASSLREGNSPLHF. The CDR3, as DNA: TGTGCCAGCTCACTCAGGGAAGGTAATTCACCCCTCCACTTT.

The chain recombines TRBV12-3 or TRBV12-4 with TRBJ1-1; 7 bases agree with TRBD1. The CDR3 loop spans 13 amino acids. Trimming cost V 6 bases and J 8 bases; bases outside gene matches: 9. The CDR3 loop is CASSYGTVQEAFF. CDR3 sequence (DNA): TGTGCCAGCAGCTACGGGACAGTGCAGGAAGCTTTCTTT.

This clonotype was detected a few times. V usage is TRBV6-2 or TRBV6-3 and J usage is TRBJ2-5; D is possibly TRBD1 (5 bases). Trimming removed 1 base from V and 5 bases from J, with 11 bases in between. The CDR3 has 14 residues. Germline V gives CDR1 MNHEY, CDR2 SVGEGT. The CDR3 sequence: CASSYYRLEETQYF. CDR3 DNA sequence: TGTGCCAGCAGTTACTACAGGTTAGAGGAGACCCAGTACTTC.

This clonotype was counted only a few times. This chain links TRBV3-1 with TRBJ2-5, with a tentative D call TRBD2 (6 bases). CDR1 is LGHDT, CDR2 YNNKEL, per germline (reference sequence). This CDR3 spans 15 amino acids. With 1 base removed from V and 4 bases from J, the gap between germline ends came to 13 bases. CDR3 DNA sequence: TGTGCCAGCAGCCAAGTGTACCCGGGAGTAGAGACCCAGTACTTC. Encoded protein: CASSQVYPGVETQYF.

This clonotype was seen repeatedly, ten times or more. The rearrangement joins TRBV20-1 to TRBJ1-2, with a tentative D call TRBD1 (6 bases). Germline V lookup: CDR1 DFQATT, CDR2 SNEGSKA (reference sequence). The length of the CDR3 is 13 residues. Trimming cost V 0 bases and J 4 bases, with 9 bases left between them. The CDR3 loop is CSARETGFYGYTF. CDR3 in DNA: TGCAGTGCTAGAGAAACAGGGTTCTATGGCTACACCTTC.

The table lists this clonotype with a few counts. The V and J genes are TRBV5-1 and TRBJ1-3, with D hard to call. V gave up 5 bases and J gave up 4 bases, with 10 bases separating them. The CDR3 totals 13 residues. Per germline, CDR1 SGHRS and CDR2 YFSETQ. DNA of the CDR3: TGCGCCAGCAGGCCGGCGGAAGGAAACACCATATATTTT. As protein: CASRPAEGNTIYF.

At least ten counts were recorded for this clonotype. The chain is built from TRBV19 and TRBJ1-4; D is undetermined. Germline V gene lookup returns CDR1 LNHDA and CDR2 SQIVND (reference sequence). Trimming removed 5 bases from V and 0 bases from J, with 7 bases in between. CDR3 length: 14 residues. DNA of the CDR3: TGTGCCAGTAGTCATCGGCCAACTAATGAAAAACTGTTTTTT. Protein sequence: CASSHRPTNEKLFF.

This clonotype was found a few times. The chain links TRBV5-1 to TRBJ1-4, with D possibly TRBD1 on 5 matching bases. CDR1 SGHRS and CDR2 YFSETQ come from the germline V gene. V lost 2 bases to trimming and J lost 1 base, with 6 bases between them. CDR3 size: 14 residues. The CDR3 coding sequence is TGCGCCAGCAGCTTCGGGGGAACTAATGAAAAACTGTTTTTT. Encoded protein: CASSFGGTNEKLFF.

V and J are TRBV5-4 and TRBJ1-2, with D unresolved. Germline V CDR1 and CDR2: SGHNT, YYREEE (reference sequence). The CDR3 runs 14 residues. V lost 5 bases to trimming and J lost 5 bases, with 16 bases between them. In nucleotides, the CDR3 is TGTGCCAGCAGGACAAAGGGCGGCGGGTATGGCTACACCTTC. Amino acid sequence: CASRTKGGGYGYTF.

This clonotype turned up a few times. V gene TRBV12-3 or TRBV12-4 combines with J gene TRBJ1-2; D might be TRBD1 (5 bases). V dropped 6 bases and J dropped 4 bases, with 21 bases sitting between them. This CDR3 spans 16 amino acids. The CDR3 region has the DNA TGTGCCAGCAGCTCCACTGTTATGGGGGAATTCTATGGCTACACCTTC. Its translation: CASSSTVMGEFYGYTF.

This chain uses TRBV29-1 with TRBJ2-5, with 9 bases lining up with TRBD2. Germline V gene data show CDR1 as SQVTM and CDR2 as ANQGSEA. CDR3 length equals 15 residues. The J segment lost 5 bases and the V segment lost 4 bases, leaving 11 bases of the junction unmatched. This chain's CDR3 is CSVGTSVEFGETQYF. In DNA, the CDR3 is TGCAGCGTTGGGACTAGCGTCGAATTTGGGGAGACCCAGTACTTC.

V and J are TRBV4-1 and TRBJ1-1; D perhaps matches TRBD1 (5 bases). The CDR3 length is 14 residues. The germline CDR1 and CDR2 sequences are MGHRA and YSYEKL. V was cut by 3 bases and J by 8 bases, with 16 bases left in between. CDR3 coding DNA: TGCGCCAGCAGCCAGGAAAGAGGGACGCGAGAAGCTTTCTTT. Amino acid sequence: CASSQERGTREAFF.

The chain is built from TRBV25-1 and TRBJ2-5, with 7 bases matching TRBD1. In germline, CDR1 is MGHDK, CDR2 SYGVNS. J was trimmed by 4 bases and V by 3 bases; bases with no gene match: 5. CDR3 length equals 14 residues. The CDR3 DNA is TGTGCCAGCAGTGACACAGGGGAACGAGAGACCCAGTACTTC. Amino acids: CASSDTGERETQYF.

This clonotype was detected only a few times. The chain links TRBV30 to TRBJ1-1; D is unclear. CDR3 length equals 14 residues. In germline, CDR1 is GTSNPN, CDR2 SVGIG (reference sequence). V lost 3 bases and J lost 3, with 14 bases in between. DNA of the CDR3: TGTGCCTGGAGCCCCAACTTCCTTCACACTGAAGCTTTCTTT. It codes for CAWSPNFLHTEAFF.

The chain employs TRBV3-1 and TRBJ2-1, with 9 bases matching TRBD1. The CDR3 is 15 residues long. J was trimmed by 4 bases and V by 5 bases; bases with no gene match: 6. In germline, CDR1 is LGHDT, CDR2 YNNKEL (reference sequence). The CDR3 DNA reads as TGTGCCAGCAGCTCCGGGACAGGGACGTACAATGAGCAGTTCTTC. Residues: CASSSGTGTYNEQFF.

In this sample, this clonotype turned up many times. V is TRBV28 and J is TRBJ2-7, with D possibly being TRBD1 (6 bases). The germline gives CDR1 MDHEN, CDR2 SYDVKM. This CDR3 has 14 amino acids. V lost 1 base and J 1 base, leaving 8 bases between the germline ends. The CDR3 loop reads CASSLLGQSYEQYV. CDR3 DNA sequence: TGTGCCAGCAGTTTATTAGGACAGTCCTACGAGCAGTACGTC.

This sequence joins TRBV27 and TRBJ1-6; D may be TRBD1 (6 bases). The V end lost 2 bases, the J end lost 8 bases, and 13 bases lay between the germline ends. The germline V gene has CDR1 MNHEY and CDR2 SMNVEV (reference sequence). The CDR3 runs to 15 residues. CDR3 in amino acids: CASSLTPGTHSPLHF. The CDR3 bases are TGTGCCAGCAGTTTAACCCCGGGGACACATTCACCCCTCCACTTT.

This chain uses TRBV19 with TRBJ2-7, with D hard to call. The CDR3 sequence is 14 residues long. The germline CDR1 and CDR2 sequences are LNHDA and SQIVND (reference sequence). The CDR3 sequence: CASSVEAGPYEQYV. Here the CDR3 DNA reads TGTGCCAGTAGTGTAGAGGCAGGACCCTACGAGCAGTACGTC.